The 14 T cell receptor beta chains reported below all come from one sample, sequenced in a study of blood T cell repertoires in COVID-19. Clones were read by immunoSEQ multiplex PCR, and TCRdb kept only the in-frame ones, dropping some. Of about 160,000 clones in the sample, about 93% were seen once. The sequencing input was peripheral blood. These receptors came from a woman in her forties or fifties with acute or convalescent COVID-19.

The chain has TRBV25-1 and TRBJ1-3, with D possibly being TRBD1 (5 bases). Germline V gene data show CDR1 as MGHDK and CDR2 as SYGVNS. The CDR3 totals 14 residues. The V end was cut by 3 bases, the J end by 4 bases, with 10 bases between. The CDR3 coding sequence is TGTGCCAGCAGTGAGACGGGACTCGGAAACACCATATATTTT. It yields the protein CASSETGLGNTIYF.

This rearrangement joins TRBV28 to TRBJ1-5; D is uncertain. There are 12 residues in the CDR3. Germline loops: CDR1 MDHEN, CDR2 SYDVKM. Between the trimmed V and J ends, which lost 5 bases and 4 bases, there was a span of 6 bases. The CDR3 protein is CASSGPNQPQHF. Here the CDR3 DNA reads TGTGCCAGCAGTGGCCCAAATCAGCCCCAGCATTTT.

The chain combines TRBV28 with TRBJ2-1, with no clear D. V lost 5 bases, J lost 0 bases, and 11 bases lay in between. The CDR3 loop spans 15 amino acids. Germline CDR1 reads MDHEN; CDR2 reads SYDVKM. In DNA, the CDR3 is TGTGCCAGCAGTCCTAGACTTCCCTCCTACAATGAGCAGTTCTTC. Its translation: CASSPRLPSYNEQFF.

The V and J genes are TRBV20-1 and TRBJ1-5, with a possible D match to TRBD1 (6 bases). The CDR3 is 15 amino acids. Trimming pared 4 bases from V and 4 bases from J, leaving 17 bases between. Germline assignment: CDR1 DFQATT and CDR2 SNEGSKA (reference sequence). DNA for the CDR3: TGCAGTGCTATTGAAGGGGGTTGGAGTAATCAGCCCCAGCATTTT. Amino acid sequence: CSAIEGGWSNQPQHF.

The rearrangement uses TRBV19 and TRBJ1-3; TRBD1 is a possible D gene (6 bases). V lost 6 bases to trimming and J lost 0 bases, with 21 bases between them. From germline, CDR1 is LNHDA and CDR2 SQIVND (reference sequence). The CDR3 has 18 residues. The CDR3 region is CASSGTFSLLLSGNTIYF. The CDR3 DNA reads TGTGCCAGTAGCGGGACATTTTCACTTCTGCTCTCTGGAAACACCATATATTTT.

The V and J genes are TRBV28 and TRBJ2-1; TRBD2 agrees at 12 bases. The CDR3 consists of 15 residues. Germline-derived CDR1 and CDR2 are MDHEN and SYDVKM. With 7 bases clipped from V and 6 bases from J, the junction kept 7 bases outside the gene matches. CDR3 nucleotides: TGTGCCAGCAATCAACTAGCGGGAGGAAGCAATGAGCAGTTCTTC. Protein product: CASNQLAGGSNEQFF.

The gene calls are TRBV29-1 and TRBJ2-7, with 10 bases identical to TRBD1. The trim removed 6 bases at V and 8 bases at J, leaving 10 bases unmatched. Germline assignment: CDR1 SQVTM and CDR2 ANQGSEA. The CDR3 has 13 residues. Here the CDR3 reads CSVMGDRGGKQYF. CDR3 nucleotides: TGCAGCGTCATGGGGGACAGGGGCGGAAAGCAGTACTTC.

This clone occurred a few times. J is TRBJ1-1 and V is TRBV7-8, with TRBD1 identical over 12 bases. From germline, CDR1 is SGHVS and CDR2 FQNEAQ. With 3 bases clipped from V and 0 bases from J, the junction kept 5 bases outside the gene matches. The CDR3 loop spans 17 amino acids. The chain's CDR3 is CASSFGTGGPLNTEAFF. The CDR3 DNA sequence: TGTGCCAGCAGCTTTGGGACAGGGGGCCCCTTGAACACTGAAGCTTTCTTT.

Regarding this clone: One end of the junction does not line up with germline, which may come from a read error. This CDR3 reads CASSLGTGADTEAFF. CDR3 coding DNA: TGTGCCAGCAGTTTAGGGACAGGGGCAGACACTGAAGCTTTCTTT. The V call is TRBV13, the J call TRBJ1-1; 10 bases align to TRBD1. Looked up from germline, CDR1 is PRHDT and CDR2 is FYEKMQ (reference sequence). The CDR3 is made up of 15 amino acids.

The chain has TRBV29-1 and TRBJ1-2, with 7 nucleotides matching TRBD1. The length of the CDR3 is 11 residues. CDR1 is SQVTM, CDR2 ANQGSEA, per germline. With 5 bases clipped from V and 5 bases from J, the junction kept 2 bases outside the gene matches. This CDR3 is CSVPQGYGYTF. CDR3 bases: TGCAGCGTTCCACAGGGGTATGGCTACACCTTC.

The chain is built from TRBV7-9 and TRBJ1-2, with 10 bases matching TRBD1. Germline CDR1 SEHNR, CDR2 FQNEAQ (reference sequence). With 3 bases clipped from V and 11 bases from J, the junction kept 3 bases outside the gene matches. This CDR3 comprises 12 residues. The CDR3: CASSLGTGAYTF. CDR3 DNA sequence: TGTGCCAGCAGCTTGGGGACAGGGGCATACACCTTC.

The CDR3, as DNA: TGTGCCAGTTCACAGGGCCTGAGCAATCAGCCCCAGCATTTT. Translated: CASSQGLSNQPQHF. The chain couples TRBV6-5 to TRBJ1-5, with D maybe TRBD1 (6 bases). The V gene lost 9 bases and the J gene lost 1 base, with 13 bases spanning the gap. The CDR3 length is 14 residues. Germline values: CDR1 MNHEY, CDR2 SVGAGI.

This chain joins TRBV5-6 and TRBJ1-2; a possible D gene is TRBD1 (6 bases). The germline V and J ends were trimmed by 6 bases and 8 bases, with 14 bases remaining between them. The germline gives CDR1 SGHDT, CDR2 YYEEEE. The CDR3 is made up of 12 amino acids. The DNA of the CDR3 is TGTGCCAGCACATACAGGGTGTCGGGCTACACCTTC. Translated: CASTYRVSGYTF.

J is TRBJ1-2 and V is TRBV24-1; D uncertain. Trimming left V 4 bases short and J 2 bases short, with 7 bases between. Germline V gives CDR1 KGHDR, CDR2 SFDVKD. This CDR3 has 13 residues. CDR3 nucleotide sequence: TGTGCCACCAGTGAGTCGGGGAACTATGGCTACACCTTC. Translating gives CATSESGNYGYTF.